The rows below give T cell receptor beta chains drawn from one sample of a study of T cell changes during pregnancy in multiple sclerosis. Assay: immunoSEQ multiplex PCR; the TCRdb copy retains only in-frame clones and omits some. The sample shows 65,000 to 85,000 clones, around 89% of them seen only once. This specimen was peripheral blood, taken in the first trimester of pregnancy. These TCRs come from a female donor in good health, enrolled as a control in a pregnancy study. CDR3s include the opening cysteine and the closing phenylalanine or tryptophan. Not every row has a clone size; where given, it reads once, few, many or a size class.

cdr3_aa: CASSLSGLNSPLHF; v_call: TRBV11-2; clone_size: -
cdr3_aa: CASSYQTGTTEAFF; v_call: TRBV5-1; clone_size: -
cdr3_aa: CASSLAGTSGGANEQFF; v_call: TRBV7-9; clone_size: -
cdr3_aa: CASSQFGQSIYEQYF; v_call: TRBV4-3; clone_size: -
cdr3_aa: CASSLMFNRHYGYTF; v_call: TRBV27; clone_size: -
cdr3_aa: CASGRQGAGYGYTF; v_call: TRBV11-2; clone_size: few
cdr3_aa: CASSRDSQETQYF; v_call: TRBV19; clone_size: -
cdr3_aa: CASSPRGRGTNEKLFF; v_call: TRBV13; clone_size: -
cdr3_aa: CASSFEAKGGHHTGELFF; v_call: TRBV7-7; clone_size: -
cdr3_aa: CASSFGPQGASSGNTIYF; v_call: TRBV5-1; clone_size: -
cdr3_aa: CASQSGRYTGELFF; v_call: TRBV28; clone_size: once
cdr3_aa: CASSADRAQPYSYNSPLHF; v_call: TRBV6-1; clone_size: -
cdr3_aa: CASKVVVADYNEQFF; v_call: TRBV6-1; clone_size: -
cdr3_aa: CASSPTGTPTNYGYTF; v_call: TRBV11-2; clone_size: -
cdr3_aa: CATAQAYNSPLHF; v_call: TRBV7-9; clone_size: -
cdr3_aa: CASSSRDREGITDTQYF; v_call: TRBV13; clone_size: -
cdr3_aa: CSAQVDTEAFF; v_call: TRBV20-1; clone_size: -
cdr3_aa: CASSEASRAGNTIYF; v_call: TRBV6-1; clone_size: -
cdr3_aa: CASSLVGQMNTEAFF; v_call: TRBV5-6; clone_size: -
cdr3_aa: CASSYPPSTANTEAFF; v_call: TRBV6-6; clone_size: -
cdr3_aa: CASSFGGGETQYF; v_call: TRBV5-1; clone_size: -
cdr3_aa: CASSYRIGQGNTEAFF; v_call: TRBV18; clone_size: -
cdr3_aa: CAWSRGTPVGYGYTF; v_call: TRBV30; clone_size: -
cdr3_aa: CASSYGGNSNQPQHF; v_call: TRBV5-1; clone_size: -
cdr3_aa: CASSLWGGAGATQYF; v_call: TRBV5-1; clone_size: once
cdr3_aa: CASSPRTGTNYGYTF; v_call: TRBV9; clone_size: -
cdr3_aa: CASRGPGTNSYEQYF; v_call: TRBV6-6; clone_size: -
cdr3_aa: CASSSGTQGAWGYTF; v_call: TRBV5-1; clone_size: -
cdr3_aa: CASSVQGAGVSGELFF; v_call: TRBV7-2; clone_size: -
cdr3_aa: CASSADRSTKETQYF; v_call: TRBV19; clone_size: -
cdr3_aa: CASSARLAGVNEQFF; v_call: TRBV6-1; clone_size: -
cdr3_aa: CASSLEITGGPYQETQYF; v_call: TRBV7-8; clone_size: -
cdr3_aa: CASSAGPNTEAFF; v_call: TRBV18; clone_size: -
cdr3_aa: CASSLIRGGGYTF; v_call: TRBV28; clone_size: -
cdr3_aa: CASSLPPGRETDTQYF; v_call: TRBV5-4; clone_size: once
cdr3_aa: CASRTDSYNEQFF; v_call: TRBV7-2; clone_size: -
cdr3_aa: CASSLGGGGPDTQYF; v_call: TRBV5-6; clone_size: -
cdr3_aa: CASSFRISGNTIYF; v_call: TRBV7-8; clone_size: -
cdr3_aa: CATSPGFSYGYTF; v_call: TRBV15; clone_size: -
cdr3_aa: CASSSPQGSRRLQPQHF; v_call: TRBV28; clone_size: once
cdr3_aa: CASSLDRAGELFF; v_call: TRBV7-9; clone_size: -
cdr3_aa: CAISEDRGYGYTF; v_call: TRBV10-3; clone_size: -